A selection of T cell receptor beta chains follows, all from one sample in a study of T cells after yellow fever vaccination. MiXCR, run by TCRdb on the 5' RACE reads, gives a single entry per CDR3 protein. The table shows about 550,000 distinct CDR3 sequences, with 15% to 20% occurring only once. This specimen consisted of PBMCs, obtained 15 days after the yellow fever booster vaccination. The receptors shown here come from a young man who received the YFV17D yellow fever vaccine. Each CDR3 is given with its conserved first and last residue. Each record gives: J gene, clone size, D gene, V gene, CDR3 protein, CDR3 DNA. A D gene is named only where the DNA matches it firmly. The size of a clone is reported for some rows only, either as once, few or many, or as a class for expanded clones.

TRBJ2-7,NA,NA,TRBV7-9,CASSFESYEQYF,TGTGCCAGCAGCTTCGAGTCCTACGAGCAGTACTTC
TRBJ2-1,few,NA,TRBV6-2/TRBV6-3,CASYSTVYNEQFF,TGTGCCAGCTACTCGACGGTATACAATGAGCAGTTCTTC
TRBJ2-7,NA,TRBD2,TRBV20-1,CSATRTGGSSYEQYF,TGCAGTGCTACCCGTACGGGGGGATCCTCCTACGAGCAGTACTTC
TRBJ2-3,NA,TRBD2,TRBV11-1,CASSDATSGSWTDTQYF,TGTGCCAGCAGCGATGCCACTAGCGGGAGTTGGACAGATACGCAGTATTTT
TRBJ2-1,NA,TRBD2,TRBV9,CASSVGSSGGVDEQFF,TGTGCCAGCAGCGTAGGGTCTAGCGGGGGGGTGGATGAGCAGTTCTTC
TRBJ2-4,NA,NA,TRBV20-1,CSAHPPNRAKNIQYF,TGCAGTGCTCACCCCCCTAACCGAGCCAAAAACATTCAGTACTTC
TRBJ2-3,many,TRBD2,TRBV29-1,CSVGSGTSSADTQYF,TGCAGCGTTGGTTCCGGGACTAGTTCCGCAGATACGCAGTATTTT
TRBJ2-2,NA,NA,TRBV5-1,CASRSGGDTGELFF,TGCGCCAGCAGGTCAGGCGGGGACACCGGGGAGCTGTTTTTT
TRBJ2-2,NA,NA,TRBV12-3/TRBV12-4,CASRPGATGELFF,TGTGCCAGCAGACCGGGAGCGACCGGGGAGCTGTTTTTT
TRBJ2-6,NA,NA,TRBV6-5,CASGYRAASGSGANVLTF,TGTGCCAGCGGTTACCGGGCGGCTTCGGGCTCCGGGGCCAACGTCCTGACTTTC
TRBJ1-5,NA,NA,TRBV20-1,CSGGRSNQPQHF,TGCAGTGGGGGACGGAGCAATCAGCCCCAGCATTTT
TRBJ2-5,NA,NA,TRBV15,CATSRDGGGGGETQYF,TGTGCCACCAGCAGAGATGGTGGGGGCGGCGGAGAGACCCAGTACTTC
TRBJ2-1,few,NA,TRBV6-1,CATRGDVSYNEQFF,TGTGCCACCCGAGGAGACGTCTCCTACAATGAGCAGTTCTTC
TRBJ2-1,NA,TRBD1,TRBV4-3,CASSQSRRTGNEQFF,TGCGCCAGCAGCCAATCCCGAAGGACAGGGAATGAGCAGTTCTTC
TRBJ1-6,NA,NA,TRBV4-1,CASSHPGSPLHF,TGCGCCAGCAGCCATCCAGGCTCACCCCTCCACTTT
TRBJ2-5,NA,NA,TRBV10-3,CAIRRDIQETQYF,TGTGCCATCAGGCGGGACATCCAAGAGACCCAGTACTTC
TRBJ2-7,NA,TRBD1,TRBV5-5,CASSRQGVYEQYF,TGTGCCAGCAGCCGACAGGGGGTATACGAGCAGTACTTC
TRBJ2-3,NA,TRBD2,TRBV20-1,CSASAGGRDTQYF,TGCAGTGCTTCAGCGGGAGGGCGAGATACGCAGTATTTT
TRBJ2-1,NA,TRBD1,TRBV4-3,CASSQDLDRGIYNEQFF,TGCGCCAGCAGCCAAGATCTCGACAGGGGTATCTACAATGAGCAGTTCTTC
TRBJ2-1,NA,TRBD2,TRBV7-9,CASSGPASGGYNEQFF,TGTGCCAGCAGCGGGCCAGCTAGCGGCGGGTACAATGAGCAGTTCTTC
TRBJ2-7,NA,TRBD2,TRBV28,CASRGTFRDYQYF,TGTGCCAGCAGGGGGACGTTCCGGGACTATCAGTACTTC
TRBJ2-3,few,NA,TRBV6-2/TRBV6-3,CASSYEESSTDTQYF,TGTGCCAGCAGTTACGAGGAGAGCAGCACAGATACGCAGTATTTT
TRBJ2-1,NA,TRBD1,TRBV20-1,CSARDPSTGGLSYNEQFF,TGCAGTGCTAGAGATCCTTCTACAGGGGGCCTGTCCTACAATGAGCAGTTCTTC
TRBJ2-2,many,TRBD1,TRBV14,CASSQPQGYTGELFF,TGTGCCAGCAGCCAACCACAGGGGTACACCGGGGAGCTGTTTTTT
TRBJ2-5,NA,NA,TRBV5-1,CASSLETTGPTAAQYF,TGCGCCAGCAGCTTGGAAACAACCGGGCCCACTGCGGCCCAGTACTTC
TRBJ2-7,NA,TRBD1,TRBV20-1,CSAGWSRDSLPQYF,TGCAGTGCTGGTTGGTCTAGGGACAGTCTCCCACAGTACTTC
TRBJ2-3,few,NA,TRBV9,CASSVVADPLHTQYF,TGTGCCAGCAGCGTAGTCGCCGACCCTTTACATACGCAGTATTTT
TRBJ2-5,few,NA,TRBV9,CASSVDQSQTQYF,TGTGCCAGCAGCGTAGATCAGTCCCAGACCCAGTACTTC
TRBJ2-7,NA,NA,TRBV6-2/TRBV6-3,CSSLPLAGRDSYEQYF,TGTTCAAGCTTGCCCCTAGCCGGGCGGGACTCCTACGAGCAGTACTTC
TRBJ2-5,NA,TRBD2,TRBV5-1,CASRASGTETQYF,TGCGCCAGCAGAGCTAGCGGGACCGAGACCCAGTACTTC
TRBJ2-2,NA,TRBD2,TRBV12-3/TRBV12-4,CATAPGGSLTGELFF,TGTGCCACTGCCCCCGGCGGGAGTTTGACCGGGGAGCTGTTTTTT
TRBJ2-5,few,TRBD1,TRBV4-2,CASSQDVTGRGLERETQYF,TGTGCCAGCAGCCAAGATGTCACTGGAAGGGGGCTGGAACGGGAGACCCAGTACTTC
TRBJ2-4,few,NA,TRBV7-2,CASSLGSIQYF,TGTGCCAGCAGCTTAGGAAGCATTCAGTACTTC
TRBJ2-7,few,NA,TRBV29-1,CSVEEPTPNRYEQYF,TGCAGCGTTGAAGAGCCGACCCCAAACCGATACGAGCAGTACTTC
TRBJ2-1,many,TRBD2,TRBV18,CASSPVASGTYNEQFF,TGTGCCAGCTCACCTGTGGCTAGCGGGACCTACAATGAGCAGTTCTTC
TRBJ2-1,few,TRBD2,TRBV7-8,CASSPRTSGIWDEQFF,TGTGCCAGCAGCCCCCGGACTAGCGGGATCTGGGATGAGCAGTTCTTC
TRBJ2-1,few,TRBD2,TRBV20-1,CSAALAGVNNEQFF,TGCAGTGCAGCGTTAGCGGGGGTCAACAATGAGCAGTTCTTC
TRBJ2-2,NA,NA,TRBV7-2,CASSLRLPGELFF,TGTGCCAGCAGCCTGCGCCTTCCCGGGGAGCTGTTTTTT
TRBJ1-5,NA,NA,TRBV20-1,CSARGEGDLPQHF,TGCAGTGCTAGGGGTGAGGGGGACCTGCCCCAGCATTTT
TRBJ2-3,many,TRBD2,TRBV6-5,CASSLRLAGDTQYF,TGTGCCAGCAGTTTGCGACTAGCGGGAGATACGCAGTATTTT
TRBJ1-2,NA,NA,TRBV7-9,CASSLGARVGDGYTF,TGTGCCAGCAGCTTAGGGGCCCGGGTAGGAGATGGCTACACCTTC
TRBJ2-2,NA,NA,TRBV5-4,CASSLAGRTTRGGELFF,TGTGCCAGCAGCTTGGCCGGACGGACCACTCGGGGCGGGGAGCTGTTTTTT
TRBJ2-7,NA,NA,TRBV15,CATSRDQAYEQYF,TGTGCCACCAGCAGAGATCAGGCATACGAGCAGTACTTC
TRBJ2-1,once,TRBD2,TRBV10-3,CAISGGLAGDNEQFF,TGTGCCATCAGTGGGGGACTAGCGGGAGACAATGAGCAGTTCTTC
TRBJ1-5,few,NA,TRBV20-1,CSALPGPDQPQHF,TGCAGTGCTCTGCCGGGACCTGATCAGCCCCAGCATTTT